This T cell receptor (beta chain) originates from a study of a mutant IDH1 vaccine in newly diagnosed glioma. Study-level background: Treated patients comprised roughly 60% males and 37.5% females, mean age about 43 years. Radiotherapy, temozolomide, or both had been given previously, and both were given to most. Study-level results: Immune responses arising from the vaccine appeared in about 93% of patients.

The germline V and J ends were trimmed by 1 base and 3 bases, with 8 bases remaining between them. This CDR3 is built from 13 residues. Germline V gene data show CDR1 as SGHDT and CDR2 as YYEEEE. As regards this clone: What it binds is not known.

As for time point: baseline, week 1 (first vaccination visit). Treatment indicated: pre-vaccination baseline after standard-of-care therapy. The study enrolled donors with new WHO grade 3 or 4 IDH1-mutant, ATRX-lost astrocytomas. Only in-frame clones appear in the TCRdb table, and some are missing; sequencing was by immunoSEQ multiplex PCR. The sample shows roughly 32,000 clones, more than 70% of them seen only once. The sample consisted of peripheral blood mononuclear cells (PBMCs), taken from a glioma patient treated with radiotherapy, temozolomide or both. The sequence was obtained from a man in his fifties or sixties with glioma. Some clones in this sample may be carry-over from other donors' samples. V usage is TRBV5-6 and J usage is TRBJ2-7; no clear D gene. CDR3 sequence (DNA): TGTGCCAGCAGCTTGTTAACAGACTACGAGCAGTACTTC. Its translation is CASSLLTDYEQYF.